The clone carrying this TCR beta chain was recorded at least ten times. The antigen is unknown. The TCR beta library used iRepertoire HTBI primers with Arm-PCR amplification of CDR3. A single record per CDR3 protein comes from TCRdb applying MiXCR to the multiplex PCR reads. Of approximately 400,000 distinct CDR3 sequences in the sample, roughly 15% were seen once. Time point: newly diagnosed GD, antithyroid drugs for less than 3 months. Extracted RNA from PBMCs served as the source of the TCR library. The source of the sample is a study of regulatory T cells in long-lasting Graves disease. Points from the study as a whole: Persistent disease samples used TRBV28, TRBJ1-2 and TRBJ2-5 preferentially. Persistent patients had a count of shared public clonotypes (around 2,500) that exceeded that of new patients (around 960). TCR diversity in persistent Graves' patients was below that of newly diagnosed ones.

The CDR3 length is 13 residues. Trimming removed 5 bases from V and 7 bases from J; junction bases left unmatched: 5. The chain couples TRBV12-3 or TRBV12-4 to TRBJ1-5; 7 bases agree with TRBD1. Source: peripheral blood mononuclear cells (PBMCs), taken at new diagnosis, from a patient treated with antithyroid drugs. This clonotype originated in a female donor with Graves disease. The CDR3 sequence is CASSMTGRQPQHF. CDR3 nucleotide sequence: TGTGCCAGCAGTATGACAGGGAGACAGCCCCAGCATTTT.